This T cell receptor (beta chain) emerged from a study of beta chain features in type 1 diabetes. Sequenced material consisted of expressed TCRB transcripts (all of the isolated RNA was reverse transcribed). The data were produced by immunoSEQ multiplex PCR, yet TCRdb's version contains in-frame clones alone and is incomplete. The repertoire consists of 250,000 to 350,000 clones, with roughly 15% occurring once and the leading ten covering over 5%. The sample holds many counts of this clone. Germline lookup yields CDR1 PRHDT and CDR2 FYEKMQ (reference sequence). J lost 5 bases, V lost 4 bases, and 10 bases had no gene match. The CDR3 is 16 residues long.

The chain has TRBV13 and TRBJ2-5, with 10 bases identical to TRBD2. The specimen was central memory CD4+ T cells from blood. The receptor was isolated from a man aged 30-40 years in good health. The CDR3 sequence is CASSSDLASGSETQYF. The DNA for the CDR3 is TGTGCCAGCAGCTCCGACCTCGCTAGCGGGAGCGAGACCCAGTACTTC.